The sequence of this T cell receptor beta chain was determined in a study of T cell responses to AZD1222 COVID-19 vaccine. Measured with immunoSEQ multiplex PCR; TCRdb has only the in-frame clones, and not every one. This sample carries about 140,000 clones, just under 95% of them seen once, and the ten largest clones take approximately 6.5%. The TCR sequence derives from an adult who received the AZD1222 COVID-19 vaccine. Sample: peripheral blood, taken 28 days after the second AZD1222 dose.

CDR3 protein: CASSRSTGTYEQYF. The CDR3 DNA reads as TGTGCCAGCAGCCGATCCACGGGGACATACGAGCAGTACTTC. The V and J genes are TRBV9 and TRBJ2-7, with D possibly matching TRBD1 (6 bases). The CDR3 has 14 residues. Germline CDR1 and CDR2: SGDLS and YYNGEE. V lost 4 bases and J 4 bases, leaving 15 bases between the germline ends.